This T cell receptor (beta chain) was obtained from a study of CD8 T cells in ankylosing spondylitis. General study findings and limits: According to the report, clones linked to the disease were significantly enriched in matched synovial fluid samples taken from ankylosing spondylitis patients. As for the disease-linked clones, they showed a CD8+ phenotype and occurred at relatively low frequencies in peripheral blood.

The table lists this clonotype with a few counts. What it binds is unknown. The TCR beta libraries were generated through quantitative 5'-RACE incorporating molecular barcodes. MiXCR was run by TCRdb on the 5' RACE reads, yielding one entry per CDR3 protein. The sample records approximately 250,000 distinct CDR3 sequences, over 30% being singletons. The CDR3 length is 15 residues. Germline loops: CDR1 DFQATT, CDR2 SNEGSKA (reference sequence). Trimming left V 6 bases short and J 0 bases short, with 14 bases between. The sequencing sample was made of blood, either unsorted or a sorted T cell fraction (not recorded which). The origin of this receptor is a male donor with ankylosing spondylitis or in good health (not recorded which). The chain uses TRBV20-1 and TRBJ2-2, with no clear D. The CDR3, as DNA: TGCAGTGCCAATCCGGCTGAAACGAACACCGGGGAGCTGTTTTTT. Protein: CSANPAETNTGELFF.